This is a list of T cell receptor beta chains from one sample in a study of T cell repertoires in cytomegalovirus infection. TCRdb processed the reads anew with MiXCR; each CDR3 protein has one entry. The table has roughly 500,000 distinct CDR3 sequences, approximately 10% seen once. The specimen was PBMCs. The receptor source for this set is a human donor in good health (CMV status not recorded). Some clones in this sample may be carry-over from other donors' samples. Both conserved end residues are part of each CDR3. A D gene is named only where the DNA matches it firmly. The size entry is marked missing in some rows and otherwise reads once, few, many or a size class.

TRBV5-1	13	TRBJ1-2	TRBD1	few	TGCGCCAGCAGCTTTGGACAGGGTAATGGCTACACCTTC	CASSFGQGNGYTF
TRBV6-2/TRBV6-3	13	TRBJ2-1	.	.	TGTGCCAGCAGGAGGACTACCGGGAATGAGCAGTTCTTC	CASRRTTGNEQFF
TRBV5-4	12	TRBJ2-1	.	few	TGTGCCAGCAGCTTCTGGGAGAATGAGCAGTTCTTC	CASSFWENEQFF
TRBV29-1	15	TRBJ1-2	.	many	TGCAGCGTGCCGCGGGGAGTGGGTTCTAACTATGGCTACACCTTC	CSVPRGVGSNYGYTF
TRBV27	15	TRBJ1-2	.	few	TGTGCCAGCAGTTTCCGGGACAAAGGACTATATGGCTACACCTTC	CASSFRDKGLYGYTF
TRBV5-4	16	TRBJ2-3	.	.	TGTGCCAGCAGCTTGGGGCGAGGTCGGGACACAGATACGCAGTATTTT	CASSLGRGRDTDTQYF
TRBV19	14	TRBJ2-1	TRBD2	.	TGTGCCAGTAGTAGGCCTAGCGGGAGGATCGAGCAGTTCTTC	CASSRPSGRIEQFF
TRBV6-2/TRBV6-3	13	TRBJ2-7	TRBD2	.	TGTGCCAGCGTAGCGGGAGGAGCCTACGAGCAGTACTTC	CASVAGGAYEQYF
TRBV7-9	18	TRBJ2-2	TRBD1	.	TGTGCCAGCAGCCTTTTGCTCAGGGGACAGAAGAACACCGGGGAGCTGTTTTTT	CASSLLLRGQKNTGELFF
TRBV27	16	TRBJ2-1	TRBD2	many	TGTGCCAGCAGTCGGGGCCGGGAGGAAATTTACAATGAGCAGTTCTTC	CASSRGREEIYNEQFF
TRBV5-5	14	TRBJ2-2	.	.	TGTGCCAGCAGCTTCTTGGCAGAACCCGGGGAGCTGTTTTTT	CASSFLAEPGELFF
TRBV28	16	TRBJ2-1	.	.	TGTGCCATCGGGGGTGGAGGGACAGTCCTAAGGGATGAGCAGTTCTTC	CAIGGGGTVLRDEQFF
TRBV13	15	TRBJ2-1	.	.	TGTGCCAGCAGCTTGCCCGAGACGGGGGTCAATGAGCAGTTCTTC	CASSLPETGVNEQFF
TRBV7-9	15	TRBJ2-2	.	many	TGTGCCAGCAGAACCGGGACAACGAACACCGGGGAGCTGTTTTTT	CASRTGTTNTGELFF
TRBV18	16	TRBJ2-5	.	.	TGTGCCAGCTCTCGAAACGTGGCAGGGACGATAGAGACCCAGTACTTC	CASSRNVAGTIETQYF
TRBV20-1	11	TRBJ2-3	.	.	TGCAGTGCCGGGGATACAGATACGCAGTATTTT	CSAGDTDTQYF
TRBV7-2	14	TRBJ2-7	.	many	TGTGCCAGCAGCTTCGCAGGGTCAACCTACGAGCAGTACTTC	CASSFAGSTYEQYF
TRBV7-2	12	TRBJ1-5	.	many	TGTGCCAGCAGCCCCCTGGGTCTACCCCAGCATTTT	CASSPLGLPQHF
TRBV20-1	14	TRBJ2-1	.	few	TGCAGTGCTAGTCCTGGCCGCGCGTACAATGAGCAGTTCTTC	CSASPGRAYNEQFF
TRBV6-1	16	TRBJ1-5	TRBD1	many	TGTGCCAGCAGGGAAGGACAGGGGGCCGAGGGGGGAGCCCAGCATTTT	CASREGQGAEGGAQHF
TRBV5-1	17	TRBJ2-3	TRBD2	.	TGCGCCAGCAGCTTCTGGACTAGCGGGAGAGGGACAGATACGCAGTATTTT	CASSFWTSGRGTDTQYF
TRBV28	15	TRBJ1-1	.	many	TGTGCCAGCAGTTTCTCCCGCAGCATGAACACTGAAGCTTTCTTT	CASSFSRSMNTEAFF
TRBV24-1	15	TRBJ1-1	TRBD1	.	TGTGCCACCACAGCCAGGACAGGGAAGTCGACTGAAGCTTTCTTT	CATTARTGKSTEAFF
TRBV5-1	15	TRBJ2-7	TRBD1	once	TGCGCCAGCAGCTGGAAGACAGGGGCCATGGACGAGCAGTACTTC	CASSWKTGAMDEQYF
TRBV6-4	14	TRBJ1-2	.	.	TGTGCCAGCAGCAAAGAGTGGGTCTCGGATGGCTACACCTTC	CASSKEWVSDGYTF
TRBV19	14	TRBJ1-1	.	.	TGTGCCAGCCAGAATAGGGGCCGGAACACTGAAGCTTTCTTT	CASQNRGRNTEAFF
TRBV19	15	TRBJ2-5	TRBD2	many	TGTGCCAGCCGGACTAGCGGGGGGTACCAAGAGACCCAGTACTTC	CASRTSGGYQETQYF
TRBV12-3/TRBV12-4	16	TRBJ2-5	TRBD2	many	TGTGCCAGCAGTTTTGGGACTAGCGGTTTCCAAGAGACCCAGTACTTC	CASSFGTSGFQETQYF